A selection of T cell receptor beta chains follows, all from one sample in a study of blood T cell repertoires in COVID-19. Measured with immunoSEQ multiplex PCR; TCRdb has only the in-frame clones, and not every one. The sample gives about 210,000 clones, about 85% of which show up once; approximately 1.6% is in the top ten. Material for sequencing was peripheral blood. The origin of the receptors is a man aged 65-85 years with acute or convalescent COVID-19. CDR3s include the opening cysteine and the closing phenylalanine or tryptophan. The order of the fields is V gene, D gene, clone size, J gene, CDR3 DNA, CDR3 protein. The D gene is left open where the match is weak. Clone sizes are given selectively: once, few, many, or a class where the clone is expanded.

v_call: TRBV19
d_call: NA
clone_size: NA
j_call: TRBJ1-6
cdr3_nt: TGTGCCAGTAGTGGAGGGTCAGACTATTCACCCCTCCACTTT
cdr3_aa: CASSGGSDYSPLHF

v_call: TRBV27
d_call: TRBD2
clone_size: NA
j_call: TRBJ2-1
cdr3_nt: TGTGCCAGCGATTCTTCTGCGGGACTAGCCTACAATGAGCAGTTCTTC
cdr3_aa: CASDSSAGLAYNEQFF

v_call: TRBV5-6
d_call: NA
clone_size: NA
j_call: TRBJ2-2
cdr3_nt: TGTGCCAGCACCCGTTCGCCGATCAGACTAACCGGGGAGCTGTTTTTT
cdr3_aa: CASTRSPIRLTGELFF

v_call: TRBV7-2
d_call: TRBD2
clone_size: NA
j_call: TRBJ2-1
cdr3_nt: TGTGCCAGCAGCTTTTGGGGCGGGAGGGCTCGGTACCCGGATGAGCAGTTCTTC
cdr3_aa: CASSFWGGRARYPDEQFF

v_call: TRBV7-9
d_call: NA
clone_size: NA
j_call: TRBJ1-2
cdr3_nt: TGTGCCAGCAGCTTAGCCACAGGGAATGGCTACACCTTC
cdr3_aa: CASSLATGNGYTF

v_call: TRBV7-9
d_call: TRBD1
clone_size: NA
j_call: TRBJ2-4
cdr3_nt: TGTGCCAGCAGCCCAGGGACAGGGGATGAAAACATTCAGTACTTC
cdr3_aa: CASSPGTGDENIQYF

v_call: TRBV20-1
d_call: TRBD2
clone_size: NA
j_call: TRBJ2-7
cdr3_nt: TGCAGTGCTAGTCTAGCGGGGAACGAGCAGTACTTC
cdr3_aa: CSASLAGNEQYF

v_call: TRBV2
d_call: NA
clone_size: NA
j_call: TRBJ2-2
cdr3_nt: TGTGCCAGCAGTCAAATGGGTAGCGGTTTCGGCGGGGAGCTGTTTTTT
cdr3_aa: CASSQMGSGFGGELFF

v_call: TRBV9
d_call: TRBD2
clone_size: NA
j_call: TRBJ2-1
cdr3_nt: TGTGCCAGCAGCGTAGGGCTCATAACCGGGACTAGCGGGAGTTGGGCCGGCAATGGGCAGTTCTTC
cdr3_aa: CASSVGLITGTSGSWAGNGQFF

v_call: TRBV7-9
d_call: NA
clone_size: NA
j_call: TRBJ2-5
cdr3_nt: TGTGCCAGCAGCCCCCCCCGGGGGTCTCCAAGTAGGGAGACCCAGTACTTC
cdr3_aa: CASSPPRGSPSRETQYF

v_call: TRBV12-3/TRBV12-4
d_call: NA
clone_size: once
j_call: TRBJ2-3
cdr3_nt: TGTGCCAGCAGAACTGGTACGACAGATACGCAGTATTTT
cdr3_aa: CASRTGTTDTQYF

v_call: TRBV11-2
d_call: NA
clone_size: NA
j_call: TRBJ2-1
cdr3_nt: TGTGCCAGCAGCTCCCTTCCTGGGGAACTTGAGGGGCAGTTCTTC
cdr3_aa: CASSSLPGELEGQFF

v_call: TRBV6-2/TRBV6-3
d_call: NA
clone_size: NA
j_call: TRBJ2-7
cdr3_nt: TGTGCCAGCAGTTTTTGGTCAGGGACCTACGAGCAGTACTTC
cdr3_aa: CASSFWSGTYEQYF

v_call: TRBV27
d_call: NA
clone_size: few
j_call: TRBJ1-3
cdr3_nt: TGTGCCAGCAGTTTATCGGCAGGGTATGGAAACACCATATATTTT
cdr3_aa: CASSLSAGYGNTIYF

v_call: TRBV7-2
d_call: TRBD2
clone_size: NA
j_call: TRBJ2-3
cdr3_nt: TGTGCCAGCAGCTTAGCGCCTAGCGGGAGCACAGATACGCAGTATTTT
cdr3_aa: CASSLAPSGSTDTQYF

v_call: TRBV9
d_call: TRBD1
clone_size: NA
j_call: TRBJ2-7
cdr3_nt: TGTGCCAGCAGCCCGACACAGGGGGCTTACGAGCAGTACTTC
cdr3_aa: CASSPTQGAYEQYF

v_call: TRBV5-1
d_call: NA
clone_size: NA
j_call: TRBJ2-3
cdr3_nt: TGCGCCAGCAGCTCGTCAGGAGGGGGCTGGGCAGATACGCAGTATTTT
cdr3_aa: CASSSSGGGWADTQYF

v_call: TRBV5-4
d_call: TRBD2
clone_size: NA
j_call: TRBJ2-7
cdr3_nt: TGTGCCAGCAGCTTGGCCTTGACTAGCGGGAGCTACGAGCAGTACTTC
cdr3_aa: CASSLALTSGSYEQYF

v_call: TRBV27
d_call: TRBD1
clone_size: NA
j_call: TRBJ2-7
cdr3_nt: TGTGCCAGCAGGGGCTCATCCGGGACAGGGGAGTACGAGCAGTACTTC
cdr3_aa: CASRGSSGTGEYEQYF

v_call: TRBV7-2
d_call: TRBD1
clone_size: NA
j_call: TRBJ2-2
cdr3_nt: TGTGCCAGCAGCTCTTTTTCGACAGGGAGCGGTGGCACCGGGGAGCTGTTTTTT
cdr3_aa: CASSSFSTGSGGTGELFF

v_call: TRBV7-2
d_call: TRBD1
clone_size: NA
j_call: TRBJ2-7
cdr3_nt: TGTGCCAGCAGCTTAACCGGGACAGGATACTACGAGCAGTACTTC
cdr3_aa: CASSLTGTGYYEQYF

v_call: TRBV21-1
d_call: NA
clone_size: NA
j_call: TRBJ2-1
cdr3_nt: TGTGCCAGCAGCAAAGGGGGGGGCGGGAAATTCTACAATGAGCAGTTCTTC
cdr3_aa: CASSKGGGGKFYNEQFF

v_call: TRBV7-8
d_call: TRBD2
clone_size: few
j_call: TRBJ2-7
cdr3_nt: TGTGCCAGCAGCTTTACTACTAGCGGTCCTACCTACGAGCAGTACTTC
cdr3_aa: CASSFTTSGPTYEQYF

v_call: TRBV9
d_call: TRBD1
clone_size: NA
j_call: TRBJ1-5
cdr3_nt: TGTGCCAGCAGCGAGGGACAGGGTACCAATCAGCCCCAGCATTTT
cdr3_aa: CASSEGQGTNQPQHF

v_call: TRBV5-5
d_call: TRBD2
clone_size: once
j_call: TRBJ2-2
cdr3_nt: TGTGCCAGCAGTCCCGGACTAGCGGGAGGGTCCGGGGAGCTGTTTTTT
cdr3_aa: CASSPGLAGGSGELFF

v_call: TRBV19
d_call: NA
clone_size: NA
j_call: TRBJ2-1
cdr3_nt: TGTGCCAGTACCCCGAGCTCCTACAATGAGCAGTTCTTC
cdr3_aa: CASTPSSYNEQFF

v_call: TRBV7-2
d_call: NA
clone_size: NA
j_call: TRBJ2-1
cdr3_nt: TGTGCCAGCAGTATTCAACTCTCCTCCTACAATGAGCAGTTCTTC
cdr3_aa: CASSIQLSSYNEQFF

v_call: TRBV7-6
d_call: NA
clone_size: NA
j_call: TRBJ1-5
cdr3_nt: TGTGCCAGCAGCCTCGACAGTTTTAGCAATCAGCCCCAGCATTTT
cdr3_aa: CASSLDSFSNQPQHF

v_call: TRBV3-1/TRBV3-2
d_call: TRBD2
clone_size: NA
j_call: TRBJ2-1
cdr3_nt: TGTGCCAGCAGCCAATTACTAGCGGGAGGGAATGAGCAGTTCTTC
cdr3_aa: CASSQLLAGGNEQFF

v_call: TRBV28
d_call: NA
clone_size: NA
j_call: TRBJ2-7
cdr3_nt: TGTGCCAGCAGTGTGGCGGGTGCATCCTACGAGCAGTACTTC
cdr3_aa: CASSVAGASYEQYF

v_call: TRBV7-6
d_call: TRBD1
clone_size: once
j_call: TRBJ1-5
cdr3_nt: TGTGCCAGCAGCTTAGGACGGTACAGGGGGCACAATCAGCCCCAGCATTTT
cdr3_aa: CASSLGRYRGHNQPQHF

v_call: TRBV6-1
d_call: TRBD1
clone_size: NA
j_call: TRBJ2-7
cdr3_nt: TGTGCCAGCAGTGAACTAGTCTCGGGACAGGGCTCCTACGAGCAGTACTTC
cdr3_aa: CASSELVSGQGSYEQYF

v_call: TRBV5-1
d_call: TRBD2
clone_size: NA
j_call: TRBJ2-7
cdr3_nt: TGCGCCAGCAGCTTGCCTGCGGGAGCGTCTGACGAGCAGTACTTC
cdr3_aa: CASSLPAGASDEQYF

v_call: TRBV2
d_call: TRBD2
clone_size: NA
j_call: TRBJ2-7
cdr3_nt: TGTGCCAGCAGTGGGACTAGCGGAAGGCTGGGGTACGAGCAGTACTTC
cdr3_aa: CASSGTSGRLGYEQYF

v_call: TRBV7-2
d_call: TRBD2
clone_size: NA
j_call: TRBJ2-3
cdr3_nt: TGTGCCAGCAGCTCACCGGGGGGTAGCACAGATACGCAGTATTTT
cdr3_aa: CASSSPGGSTDTQYF

v_call: TRBV5-1
d_call: NA
clone_size: NA
j_call: TRBJ2-2
cdr3_nt: TGCGCCAGCAGCTTGCAGGTGGCAGGGGAGCTGTTTTTT
cdr3_aa: CASSLQVAGELFF

v_call: TRBV29-1
d_call: NA
clone_size: NA
j_call: TRBJ2-7
cdr3_nt: TGCAGCGTTGGGTATCTCGGTGTTGCCGCCTACGAGCAGTACTTC
cdr3_aa: CSVGYLGVAAYEQYF

v_call: TRBV2
d_call: TRBD1
clone_size: NA
j_call: TRBJ2-2
cdr3_nt: TGTGCCAGCACAAGGGGACAGGGGAGGACCGGGGAGCTGTTTTTT
cdr3_aa: CASTRGQGRTGELFF

v_call: TRBV28
d_call: TRBD2
clone_size: NA
j_call: TRBJ2-3
cdr3_nt: TGTGCCAGCCGAGAGCGGGAGGGCAGGAATACGCAGTATTTT
cdr3_aa: CASREREGRNTQYF

v_call: TRBV2
d_call: NA
clone_size: NA
j_call: TRBJ2-1
cdr3_nt: TGTGCCAGCAGTGGCTGGTCGGACAATGAGCAGTTCTTC
cdr3_aa: CASSGWSDNEQFF

v_call: TRBV12-5
d_call: TRBD2
clone_size: NA
j_call: TRBJ2-1
cdr3_nt: TGTGCTAGTGGTTCCTCTCGGCTAGCGGACTCCTACAATGAGCAGTTCTTC
cdr3_aa: CASGSSRLADSYNEQFF

v_call: TRBV7-3
d_call: TRBD1
clone_size: NA
j_call: TRBJ2-1
cdr3_nt: TGTGCCAGCAGCCCCGGGACAGGGGCTAATGAGCAGTTCTTC
cdr3_aa: CASSPGTGANEQFF

v_call: TRBV7-2
d_call: NA
clone_size: NA
j_call: TRBJ1-4
cdr3_nt: TGTGCCAGCTCCCGAGGAGGGGATGAAAAACTGTTTTTT
cdr3_aa: CASSRGGDEKLFF

v_call: TRBV30
d_call: NA
clone_size: NA
j_call: TRBJ2-6
cdr3_nt: TGTGCCTGGAGTTTGGGGGGCTCTGGGGCCAACGTCCTGACTTTC
cdr3_aa: CAWSLGGSGANVLTF